This T cell receptor (beta chain) was sequenced for a study of blood T cell repertoires in COVID-19. The table came from immunoSEQ multiplex PCR; TCRdb's copy has only in-frame clones and leaves some out. The data show roughly 250,000 clones, 80% to 90% seen once. Participants spanned ages about 18 to 100 years and resided in about two dozen US areas. What was sequenced was PBMCs or T cells enriched from blood (not recorded which). This sequence was found in a woman aged 40-49 years who had been exposed to COVID-19.

Here the CDR3 reads CASTSGGGAALNEQFF. In nucleotides, the CDR3 is TGTGCCAGCACCTCCGGCGGGGGGGCGGCGTTAAATGAGCAGTTCTTC. The V call is TRBV7-6, the J call TRBJ2-1; 9 bases match TRBD2. This CDR3 has 16 amino acids. After removal of 7 bases from V and 7 bases from J, the junction contained 14 bases not matched to a gene. Germline assignment: CDR1 SGHVS and CDR2 FNYEAQ.